This T cell receptor beta chain was observed in a study of regulatory T cells in long-lasting Graves disease. Indicated time point: persistent/refractory GD, antithyroid drugs over 5 years with positive TRAb. PBMC-derived RNA was used for the TCR library. This CDR3 is built from 13 residues. V gave up 8 bases and J gave up 2 bases, with 13 bases separating them. CDR1 is SNHLY and CDR2 is FYNNEI in the germline V gene. Researchers made TCR beta libraries by using iRepertoire HTBI primers and running Arm-PCR on CDR3 regions. Per the original methods: The samples yielded approximately 62 TRBV and roughly 14 TRBJ segments. MiXCR, applied by TCRdb to the multiplex PCR reads, yields one record per CDR3 protein. The V and J calls shown here were made by TCRdb, not taken from the authors' results. Of some 450,000 distinct CDR3 sequences in the sample, 23% were seen once. This clonotype occurred many times.

This chain joins TRBV2 and TRBJ2-7; a weak D match, TRBD1 (6 bases). The TCR originated in a female donor with Graves disease. The sample in question was peripheral blood mononuclear cells (PBMCs), obtained when the disease was refractory, from a patient treated with antithyroid drugs. The CDR3 region has the DNA TGTGCCAGCGGGGGCGACCTTACCTACGAGCAGTACTTC. It encodes CASGGDLTYEQYF. The full variable domain, its missing parts supplied by reference TRBV2 and TRBJ2-7, is EPEVTQTPSHQVTQMGQEVILRCVPISNHLYFYWYRQILGQKVEFLVSFYNNEISEKSEIFDDQFSVERPDGSNFTLKIRSTKLEDSAMYFCASGGDLTYEQYFGPGTRLTVT.